This T cell receptor (beta chain) was sequenced during a study of T cell responses to AZD1222 COVID-19 vaccine. Repertoires were generated with immunoSEQ multiplex PCR, while TCRdb's copy carries only in-frame clones and drops some. The sample carries 150,000 to 200,000 clones, approximately 92% recorded once. Germline CDR1 reads SGHRS; CDR2 reads YFSETQ. This CDR3 is built from 16 residues. V shed 2 bases, J shed 8 bases, and the junction held 7 bases outside the gene matches. The V call is TRBV5-1, the J call TRBJ2-3; TRBD2 matches 14 bases. The source of this sequence is an adult who received the MenACWY meningococcal vaccine as a control. The material sequenced was peripheral blood, taken 28 days after the second dose of the MenACWY control vaccine. CDR3 residues: CASSLGGLAGVGTQYF. The CDR3 region has the DNA TGCGCCAGCAGCTTAGGGGGACTAGCGGGAGTAGGTACGCAGTATTTT.